This TCR beta chain was obtained from a study of T-cell reconstitution after alpha-beta-depleted transplantation in children. The CDR3 runs to 17 residues. J gave up 2 bases and V 0 bases, and 7 bases lay outside the gene matches. Germline V gene lookup returns CDR1 SGHAT and CDR2 FQNNGV. Unique molecular identifiers were used to barcode this TCRbeta library. TCRdb used MiXCR to reprocess the PCR reads, holding one entry per CDR3 protein. Of approximately 230,000 distinct CDR3 sequences detected, 20% to 30% appear once; the ten largest clones hold about 5%. This clonotype was observed a few times. This rearrangement joins TRBV11-2 to TRBJ2-3; 8 bases fit TRBD2. This TCR was recovered from a female patient aged 2-9 years who had a stem cell transplant for congenital amegakaryocytic thrombocytopenia, so the T cells may come from the graft donor. Sample: PBMCs, mostly from graft donor cells, taken 360 days after TCRalphabeta/CD19-depleted stem cell transplant. The CDR3 loop reads CASSLDYAGGFTDTQYF. For the CDR3, the DNA is TGTGCCAGCAGCTTAGATTATGCGGGGGGCTTCACAGATACGCAGTATTTT.